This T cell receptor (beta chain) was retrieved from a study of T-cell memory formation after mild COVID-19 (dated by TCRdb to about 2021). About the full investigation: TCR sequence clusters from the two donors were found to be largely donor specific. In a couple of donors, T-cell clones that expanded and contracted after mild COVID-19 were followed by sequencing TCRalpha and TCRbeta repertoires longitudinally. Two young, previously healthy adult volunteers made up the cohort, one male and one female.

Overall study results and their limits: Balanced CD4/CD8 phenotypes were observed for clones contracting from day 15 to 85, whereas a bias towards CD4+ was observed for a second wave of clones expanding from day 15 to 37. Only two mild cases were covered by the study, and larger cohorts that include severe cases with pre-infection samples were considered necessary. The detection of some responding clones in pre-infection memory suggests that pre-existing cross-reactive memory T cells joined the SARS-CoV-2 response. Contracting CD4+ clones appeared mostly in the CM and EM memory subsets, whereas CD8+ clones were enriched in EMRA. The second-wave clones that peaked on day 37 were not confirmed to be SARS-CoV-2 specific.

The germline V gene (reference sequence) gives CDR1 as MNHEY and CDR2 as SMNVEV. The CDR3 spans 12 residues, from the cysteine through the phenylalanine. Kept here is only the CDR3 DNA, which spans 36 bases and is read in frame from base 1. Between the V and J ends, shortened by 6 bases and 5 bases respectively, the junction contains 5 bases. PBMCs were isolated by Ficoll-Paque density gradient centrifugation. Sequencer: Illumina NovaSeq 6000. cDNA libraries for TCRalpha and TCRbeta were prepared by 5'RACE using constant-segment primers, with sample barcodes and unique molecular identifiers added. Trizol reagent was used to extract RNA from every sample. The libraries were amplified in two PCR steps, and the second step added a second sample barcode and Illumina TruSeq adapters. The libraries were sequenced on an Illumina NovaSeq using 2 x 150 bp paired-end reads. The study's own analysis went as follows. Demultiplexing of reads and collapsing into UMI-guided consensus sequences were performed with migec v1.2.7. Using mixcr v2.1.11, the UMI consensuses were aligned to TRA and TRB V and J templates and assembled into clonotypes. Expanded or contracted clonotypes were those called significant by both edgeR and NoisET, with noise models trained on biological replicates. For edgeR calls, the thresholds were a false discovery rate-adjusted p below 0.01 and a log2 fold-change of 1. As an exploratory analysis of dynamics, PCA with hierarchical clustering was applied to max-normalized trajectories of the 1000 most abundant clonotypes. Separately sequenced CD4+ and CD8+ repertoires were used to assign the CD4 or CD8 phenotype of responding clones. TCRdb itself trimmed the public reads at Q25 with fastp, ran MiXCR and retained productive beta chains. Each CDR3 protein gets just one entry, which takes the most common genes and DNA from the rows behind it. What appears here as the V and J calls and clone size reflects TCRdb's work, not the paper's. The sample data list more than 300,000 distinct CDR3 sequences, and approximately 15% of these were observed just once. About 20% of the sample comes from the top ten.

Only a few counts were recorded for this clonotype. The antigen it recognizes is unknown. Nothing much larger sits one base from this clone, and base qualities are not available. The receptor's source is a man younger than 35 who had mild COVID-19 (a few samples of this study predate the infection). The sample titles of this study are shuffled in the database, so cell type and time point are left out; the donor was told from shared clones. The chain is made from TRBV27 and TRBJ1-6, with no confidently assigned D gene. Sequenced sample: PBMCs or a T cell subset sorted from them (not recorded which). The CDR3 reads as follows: CASSPHNSPLHF. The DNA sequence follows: TGTGCCAGCAGCCCGCATAATTCACCCCTCCACTTT.